This T cell receptor (beta chain) was identified in a study of blood T cells in healthy people across ages. A second PCR, run for roughly 7 to 11 cycles, used a sample-barcoded 5' primer plus a J-beta primer mix. One entry per CDR3 protein results from TCRdb running MiXCR on the 5' RACE reads. The profile shows fewer than 950,000 distinct CDR3 sequences, 40% to 65% of them singletons. As for this clonotype: The junction departs from the called germline gene at one end, perhaps through a read error.

Donors gave roughly 10 milliliters of peripheral blood apiece. The CDR3 is made up of 16 amino acids. Germline V gene sequence: CDR1 LGHDT, CDR2 YNNKEL (reference sequence). The sample comprised blood. The V call is TRBV3-1, the J call TRBJ2-7; TRBD1 agrees at 11 bases. The source is a man older than 75 in good health. CDR3 DNA: TGTACCAGCAGCCAAGGTGTTGGGACAGGGGGCTACGAGCAGTACTTC. The encoded protein is CTSSQGVGTGGYEQYF.